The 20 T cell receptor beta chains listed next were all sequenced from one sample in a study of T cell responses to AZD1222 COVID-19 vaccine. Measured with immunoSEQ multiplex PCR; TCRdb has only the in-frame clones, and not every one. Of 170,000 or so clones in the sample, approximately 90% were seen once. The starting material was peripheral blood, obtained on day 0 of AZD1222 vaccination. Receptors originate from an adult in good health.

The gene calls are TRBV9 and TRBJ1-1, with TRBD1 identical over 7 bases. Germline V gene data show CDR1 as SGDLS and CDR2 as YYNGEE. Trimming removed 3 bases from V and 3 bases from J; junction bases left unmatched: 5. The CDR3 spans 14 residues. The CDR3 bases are TGTGCCAGCAGCGGACCGGGACAGTACACTGAAGCTTTCTTT. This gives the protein CASSGPGQYTEAFF.

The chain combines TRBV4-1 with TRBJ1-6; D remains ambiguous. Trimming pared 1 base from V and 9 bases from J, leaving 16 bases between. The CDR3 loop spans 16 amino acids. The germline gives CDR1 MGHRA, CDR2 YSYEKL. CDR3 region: CASSQVVGRLSSPLHF. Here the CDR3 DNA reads TGCGCCAGCAGCCAAGTCGTGGGCAGGCTCTCTTCACCCCTCCACTTT.

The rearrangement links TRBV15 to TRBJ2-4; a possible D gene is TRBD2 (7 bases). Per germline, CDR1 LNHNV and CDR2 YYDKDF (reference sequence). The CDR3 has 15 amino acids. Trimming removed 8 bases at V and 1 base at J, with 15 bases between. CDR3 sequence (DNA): TGTGCCACCCGGGTCCGGGGGGCGGCCAAAAACATTCAGTACTTC. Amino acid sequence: CATRVRGAAKNIQYF.

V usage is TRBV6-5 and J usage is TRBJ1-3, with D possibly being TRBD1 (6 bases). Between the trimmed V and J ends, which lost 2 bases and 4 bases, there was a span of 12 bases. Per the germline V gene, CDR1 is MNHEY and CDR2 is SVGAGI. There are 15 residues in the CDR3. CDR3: CASSYAGGLGNTIYF. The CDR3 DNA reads TGTGCCAGCAGTTACGCCGGGGGCCTCGGAAACACCATATATTTT.

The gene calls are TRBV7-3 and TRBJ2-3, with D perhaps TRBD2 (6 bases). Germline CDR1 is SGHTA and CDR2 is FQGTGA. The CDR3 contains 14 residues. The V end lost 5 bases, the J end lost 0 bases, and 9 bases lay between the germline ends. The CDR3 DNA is TGTGCCAGCAGCCTAGCGCCCAGCACAGATACGCAGTATTTT. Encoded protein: CASSLAPSTDTQYF.

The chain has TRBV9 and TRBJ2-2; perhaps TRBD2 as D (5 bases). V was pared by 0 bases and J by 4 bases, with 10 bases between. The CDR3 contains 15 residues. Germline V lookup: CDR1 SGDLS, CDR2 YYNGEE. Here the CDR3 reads CASSVVGVGTGELFF. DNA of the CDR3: TGTGCCAGCAGCGTAGTCGGGGTCGGCACCGGGGAGCTGTTTTTT.

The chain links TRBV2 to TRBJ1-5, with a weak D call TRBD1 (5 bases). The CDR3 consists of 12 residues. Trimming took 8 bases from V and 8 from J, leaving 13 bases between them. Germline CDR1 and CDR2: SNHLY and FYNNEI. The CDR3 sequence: CASRAGDKPQHF. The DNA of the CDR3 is TGTGCCAGCCGGGCGGGGGATAAGCCCCAGCATTTT.

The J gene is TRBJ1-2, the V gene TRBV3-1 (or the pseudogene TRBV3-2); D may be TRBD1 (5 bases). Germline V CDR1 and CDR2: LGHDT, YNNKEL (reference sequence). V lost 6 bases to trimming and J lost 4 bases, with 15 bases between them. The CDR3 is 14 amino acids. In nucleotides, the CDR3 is TGTGCCAGCAGTCTGGGAGGGACTCCCTATGGCTACACCTTC. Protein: CASSLGGTPYGYTF.

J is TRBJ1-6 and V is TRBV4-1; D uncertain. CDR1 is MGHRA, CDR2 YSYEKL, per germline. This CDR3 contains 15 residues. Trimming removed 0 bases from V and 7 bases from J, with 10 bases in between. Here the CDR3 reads CASSQDGQSNSPLHF. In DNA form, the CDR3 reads TGCGCCAGCAGCCAAGATGGGCAGTCGAATTCACCCCTCCACTTT.

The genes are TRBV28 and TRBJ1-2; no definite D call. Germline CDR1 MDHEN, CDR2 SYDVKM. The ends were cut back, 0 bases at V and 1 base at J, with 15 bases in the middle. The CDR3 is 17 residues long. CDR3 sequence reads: CASSLWGTRNFNYGYTF. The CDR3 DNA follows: TGTGCCAGCAGTTTATGGGGCACCAGGAACTTTAACTATGGCTACACCTTC.

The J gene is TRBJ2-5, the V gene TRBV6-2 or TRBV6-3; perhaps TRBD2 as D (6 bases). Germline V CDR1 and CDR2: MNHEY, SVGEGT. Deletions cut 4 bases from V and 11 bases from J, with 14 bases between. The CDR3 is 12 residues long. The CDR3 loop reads CASSSLSGPQYF. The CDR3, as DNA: TGTGCCAGCAGTTCATTAAGCGGGCCGCAGTACTTC.

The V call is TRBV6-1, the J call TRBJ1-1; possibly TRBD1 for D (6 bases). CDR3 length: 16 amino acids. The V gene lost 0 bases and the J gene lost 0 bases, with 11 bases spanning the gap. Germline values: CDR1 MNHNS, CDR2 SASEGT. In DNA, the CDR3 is TGTGCCAGCAGTGAAGCGATTGGACAGCTGAACACTGAAGCTTTCTTT. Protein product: CASSEAIGQLNTEAFF.

The CDR3 region has the DNA TGTGCCAGCAGCCAAGCCCCGACAGGGATTGGAAACACCATATATTTT. This encodes CASSQAPTGIGNTIYF. This chain uses TRBV3-1 (or the pseudogene TRBV3-2) with TRBJ1-3, with 7 bases that match TRBD1. Trimming removed 1 base from V and 3 bases from J; junction bases left unmatched: 6. CDR3 size: 16 residues. Per germline, CDR1 LGHDT and CDR2 YNNKEL (reference sequence).

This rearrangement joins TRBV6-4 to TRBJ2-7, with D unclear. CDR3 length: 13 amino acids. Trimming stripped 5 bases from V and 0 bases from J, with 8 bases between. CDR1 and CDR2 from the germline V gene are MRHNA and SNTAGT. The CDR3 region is CASSLHSSYEQYF. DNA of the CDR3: TGTGCCAGCAGTCTGCACAGCTCCTACGAGCAGTACTTC.

CDR3 DNA: TGTGCCAGCAGTTCAGACAGCTATGGCTACACCTTC. It translates to CASSSDSYGYTF. The chain recombines TRBV28 with TRBJ1-2, with D possibly matching TRBD1 (5 bases). Germline V gene data show CDR1 as MDHEN and CDR2 as SYDVKM. The CDR3 runs 12 residues. V shed 4 bases and J shed 4 bases, with 7 bases lying between them.

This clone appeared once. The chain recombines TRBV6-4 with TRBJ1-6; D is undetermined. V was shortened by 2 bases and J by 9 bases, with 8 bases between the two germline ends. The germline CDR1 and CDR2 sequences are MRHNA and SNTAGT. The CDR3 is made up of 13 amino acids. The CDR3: CASSDADPSPLHF. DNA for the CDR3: TGTGCCAGCAGTGACGCTGATCCTTCACCCCTCCACTTT.

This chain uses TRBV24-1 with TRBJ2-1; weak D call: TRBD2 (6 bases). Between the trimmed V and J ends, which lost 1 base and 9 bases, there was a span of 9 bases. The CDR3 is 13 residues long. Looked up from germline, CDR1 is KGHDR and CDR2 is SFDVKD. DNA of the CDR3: TGTGCCACCAGTGATTTCAGGGAGGTTGAGCAGTTCTTC. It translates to CATSDFREVEQFF.

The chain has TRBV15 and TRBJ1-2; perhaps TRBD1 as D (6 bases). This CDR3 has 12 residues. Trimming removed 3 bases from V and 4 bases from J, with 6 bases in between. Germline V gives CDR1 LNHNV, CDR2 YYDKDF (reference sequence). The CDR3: CATSRDSYGYTF. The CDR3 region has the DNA TGTGCCACCAGCAGGGACAGCTATGGCTACACCTTC.

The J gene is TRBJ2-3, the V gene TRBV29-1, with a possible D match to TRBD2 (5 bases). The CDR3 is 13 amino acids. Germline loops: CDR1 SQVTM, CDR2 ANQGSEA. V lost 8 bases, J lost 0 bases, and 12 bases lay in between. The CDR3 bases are TGCAGCTCTGGACTGACTAGCACAGATACGCAGTATTTT. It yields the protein CSSGLTSTDTQYF.

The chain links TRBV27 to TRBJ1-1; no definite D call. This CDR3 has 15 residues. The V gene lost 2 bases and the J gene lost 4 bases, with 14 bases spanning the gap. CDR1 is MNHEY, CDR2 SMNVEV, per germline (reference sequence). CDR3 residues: CASSLSPLLGTEAFF. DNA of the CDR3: TGTGCCAGCAGTTTAAGCCCGCTCTTGGGCACTGAAGCTTTCTTT.